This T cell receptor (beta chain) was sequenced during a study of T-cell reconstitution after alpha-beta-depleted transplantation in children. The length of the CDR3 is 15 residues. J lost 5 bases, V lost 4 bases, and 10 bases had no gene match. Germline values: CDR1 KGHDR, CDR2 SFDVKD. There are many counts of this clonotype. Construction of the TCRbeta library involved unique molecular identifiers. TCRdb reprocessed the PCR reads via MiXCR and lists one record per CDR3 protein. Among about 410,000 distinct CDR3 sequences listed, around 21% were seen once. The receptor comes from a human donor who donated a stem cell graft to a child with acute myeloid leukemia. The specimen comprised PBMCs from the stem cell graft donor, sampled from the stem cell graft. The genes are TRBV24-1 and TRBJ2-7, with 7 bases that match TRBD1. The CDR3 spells CATSDPTGKYHEQYF. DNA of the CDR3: TGTGCCACCAGTGACCCGACAGGGAAGTATCACGAGCAGTACTTC.